These 3 T cell receptor beta chains were all obtained from the same sample, sequenced in a study of blood T cells in healthy people across ages. A sample-barcoded 5' primer and a J-beta primer mix were used in a second PCR of about 6 to 12 cycles. TCRdb analysed the 5' RACE reads with MiXCR anew, one entry per CDR3 protein. This sample has some 1 million distinct CDR3 sequences, with less than 50% found just once. Sequenced material: blood. These receptors were collected from a woman aged 55-75 years in good health.

The rearrangement joins TRBV7-2 to TRBJ2-1, with TRBD2 identical over 8 bases. Losses at the gene ends were 3 bases for V and 9 bases for J; bases not matched to a gene: 10. Germline CDR1 reads SGHTA; CDR2 reads FQGNSA. The length of the CDR3 is 15 residues. CDR3 amino acids: CASSFPGGPTIEQFF. The DNA for the CDR3 is TGTGCCAGCAGCTTTCCGGGAGGGCCTACCATTGAGCAGTTCTTC.

This rearrangement joins TRBV7-8 to TRBJ1-1; D possibly corresponds to TRBD1 (5 bases). CDR1 and CDR2 from the germline V gene are SGHVS and FQNEAQ. Between the trimmed V and J ends, which lost 4 bases and 4 bases, there was a span of 16 bases. The CDR3 runs to 15 residues. The CDR3 DNA is TGTGCCAGCAGCTCCGCCACCGGGGCATCCACTGAAGCTTTCTTT. Amino acids: CASSSATGASTEAFF.

This rearrangement joins TRBV11-3 to TRBJ2-5; D unclear. The ends were cut back, 3 bases at V and 4 bases at J, with 9 bases in the middle. Germline V gene data show CDR1 as SGHNT and CDR2 as YENEEA. The CDR3 length is 13 residues. CDR3 sequence reads: CASSLGSTETQYF. CDR3 coding DNA: TGTGCCAGCAGCTTGGGCAGCACAGAGACCCAGTACTTC.